The present TCR beta chain was sequenced within a study of blood T cell repertoires in COVID-19. How the authors handled the data: How many nucleated cells were present was estimated from reference gene primer amplification. Produced via immunoSEQ multiplex PCR; TCRdb's table is partial and in-frame only. That table supplies the V and J calls and clone size; D and trimming were determined from the DNA. The data show around 210,000 clones, with 80% to 90% seen just once and about 13% held by the top ten. Between the trimmed V and J ends, which lost 0 bases and 0 bases, there was a span of 9 bases. Germline CDR1 LGHNT, CDR2 FRNRAP. There are 16 residues in the CDR3.

This chain uses TRBV12-5 with TRBJ2-1; no clear D gene. The sequence came from a human donor in a cohort sampled during active COVID-19. The sequenced sample was peripheral blood. CDR3 nucleotide sequence: TGTGCTAGTGGTTTGGTCGGAGCGAGCTCCTACAATGAGCAGTTCTTC. This sequence encodes CASGLVGASSYNEQFF.